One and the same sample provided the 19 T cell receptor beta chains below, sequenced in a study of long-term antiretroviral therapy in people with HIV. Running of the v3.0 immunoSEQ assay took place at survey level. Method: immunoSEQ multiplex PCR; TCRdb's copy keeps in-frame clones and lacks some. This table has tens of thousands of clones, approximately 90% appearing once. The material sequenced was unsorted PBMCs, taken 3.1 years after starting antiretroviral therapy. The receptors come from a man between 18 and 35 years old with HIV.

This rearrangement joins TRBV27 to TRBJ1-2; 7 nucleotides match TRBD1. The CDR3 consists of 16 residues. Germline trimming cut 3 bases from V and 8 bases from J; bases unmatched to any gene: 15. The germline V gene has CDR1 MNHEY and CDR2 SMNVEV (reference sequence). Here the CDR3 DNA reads TGTGCCAGCAGTTTTTTACAGGGGCTCGGGAGTTACGGCTACACCTTC. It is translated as CASSFLQGLGSYGYTF.

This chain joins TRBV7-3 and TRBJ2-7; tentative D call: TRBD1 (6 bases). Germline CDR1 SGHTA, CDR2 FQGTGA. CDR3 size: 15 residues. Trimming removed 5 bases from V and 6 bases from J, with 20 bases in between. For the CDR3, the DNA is TGTGCCAGCAGCCCGGGTTTGGGGGCCGCGGGCGAGCAGTACTTC. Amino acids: CASSPGLGAAGEQYF.

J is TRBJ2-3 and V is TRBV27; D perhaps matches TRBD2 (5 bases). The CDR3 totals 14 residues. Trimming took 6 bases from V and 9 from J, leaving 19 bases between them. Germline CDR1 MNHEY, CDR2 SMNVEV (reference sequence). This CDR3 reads CASRAGIRGVTQYF. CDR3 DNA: TGTGCCAGCAGAGCCGGGATCCGAGGCGTGACGCAGTATTTT.

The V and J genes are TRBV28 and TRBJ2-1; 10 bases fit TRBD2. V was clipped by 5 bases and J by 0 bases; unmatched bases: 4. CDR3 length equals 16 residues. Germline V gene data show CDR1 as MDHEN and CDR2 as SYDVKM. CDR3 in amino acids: CASSVTSGFSYNEQFF. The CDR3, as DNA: TGTGCCAGCAGTGTGACTAGCGGGTTCTCCTACAATGAGCAGTTCTTC.

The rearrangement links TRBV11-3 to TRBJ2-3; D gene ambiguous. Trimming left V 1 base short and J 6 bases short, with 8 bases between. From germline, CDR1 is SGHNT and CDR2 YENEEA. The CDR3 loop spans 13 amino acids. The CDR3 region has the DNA TGTGCCAGCAGCTTAGGGATGGGGGATACGCAGTATTTT. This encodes CASSLGMGDTQYF.

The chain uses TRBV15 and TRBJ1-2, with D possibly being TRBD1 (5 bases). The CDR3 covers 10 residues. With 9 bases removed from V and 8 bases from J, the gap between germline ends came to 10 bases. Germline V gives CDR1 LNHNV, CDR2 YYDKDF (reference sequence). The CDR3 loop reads CATWDGGYTF. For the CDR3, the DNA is TGTGCCACGTGGGACGGGGGCTACACCTTC.

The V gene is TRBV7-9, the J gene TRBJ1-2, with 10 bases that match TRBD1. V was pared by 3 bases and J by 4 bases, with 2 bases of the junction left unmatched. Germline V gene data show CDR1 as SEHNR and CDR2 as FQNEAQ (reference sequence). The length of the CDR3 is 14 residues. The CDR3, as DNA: TGTGCCAGCAGCTTGGGGACAGGGGCCTATGGCTACACCTTC. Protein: CASSLGTGAYGYTF.

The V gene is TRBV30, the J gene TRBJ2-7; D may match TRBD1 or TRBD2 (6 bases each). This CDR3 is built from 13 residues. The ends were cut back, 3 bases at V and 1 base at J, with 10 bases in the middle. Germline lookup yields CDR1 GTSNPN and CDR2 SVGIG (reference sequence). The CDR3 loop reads CAWSVGGSYEQYF. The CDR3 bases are TGTGCCTGGAGCGTAGGGGGGTCCTACGAGCAGTACTTC.

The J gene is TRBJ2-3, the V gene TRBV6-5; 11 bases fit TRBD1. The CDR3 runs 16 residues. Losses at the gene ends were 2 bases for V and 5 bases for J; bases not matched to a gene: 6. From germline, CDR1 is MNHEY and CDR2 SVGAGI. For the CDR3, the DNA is TGTGCCAGCAGTTACGCCGGGACAGGGGGGGGAGATACGCAGTATTTT. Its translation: CASSYAGTGGGDTQYF.

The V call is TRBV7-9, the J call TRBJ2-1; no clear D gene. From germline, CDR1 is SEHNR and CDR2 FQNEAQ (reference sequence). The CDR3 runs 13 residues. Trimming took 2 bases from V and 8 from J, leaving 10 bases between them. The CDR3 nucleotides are TGTGCCAGCAGCTTATCTTCACGGGATGAGCAGTTCTTC. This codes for CASSLSSRDEQFF.

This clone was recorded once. The CDR3 DNA is TGTGCCAGTAGTATAGACCGGAAGGCTAACAATGAGCAGTTCTTC. Protein: CASSIDRKANNEQFF. V is TRBV19 and J is TRBJ2-1; D is unclear. This CDR3 is 15 amino acids long. V lost 0 bases and J 5 bases, leaving 11 bases between the germline ends. Germline-derived CDR1 and CDR2 are LNHDA and SQIVND (reference sequence).

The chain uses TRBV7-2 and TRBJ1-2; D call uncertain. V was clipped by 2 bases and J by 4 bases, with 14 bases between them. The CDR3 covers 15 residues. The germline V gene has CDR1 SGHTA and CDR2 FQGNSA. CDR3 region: CASSLNLEWVYGYTF. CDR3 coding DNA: TGTGCCAGCAGCTTAAATCTGGAGTGGGTCTATGGCTACACCTTC.

CDR3 in amino acids: CASSQPSGVGSYNEQFF. In DNA form, the CDR3 reads TGTGCCAGCAGCCAGCCTAGCGGGGTGGGCTCCTACAATGAGCAGTTCTTC. This chain joins TRBV7-3 and TRBJ2-1; 9 bases line up with TRBD2. V lost 5 bases, J lost 0 bases, and 8 bases stayed unmatched. The CDR3 sequence is 17 residues long. Germline V gene sequence: CDR1 SGHTA, CDR2 FQGTGA.

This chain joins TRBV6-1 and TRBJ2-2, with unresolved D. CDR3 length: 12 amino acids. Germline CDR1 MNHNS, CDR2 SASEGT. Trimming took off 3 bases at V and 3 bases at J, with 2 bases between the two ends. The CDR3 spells CASSEYTGELFF. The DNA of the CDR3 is TGTGCCAGCAGTGAGTACACCGGGGAGCTGTTTTTT.

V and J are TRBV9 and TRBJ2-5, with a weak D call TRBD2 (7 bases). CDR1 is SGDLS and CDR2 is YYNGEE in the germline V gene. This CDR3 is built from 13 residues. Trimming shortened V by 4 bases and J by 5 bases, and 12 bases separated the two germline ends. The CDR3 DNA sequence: TGTGCCAGCAGCCCCGGGGGGCAGGAGACCCAGTACTTC. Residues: CASSPGGQETQYF.

CDR3: CASSLRTGGTEAFF. The CDR3 DNA is TGTGCCAGCAGCTTACGGACAGGGGGGACTGAAGCTTTCTTT. The V gene is TRBV7-9, the J gene TRBJ1-1, with 10 bases fitting TRBD1. The J segment lost 5 bases and the V segment lost 2 bases, leaving 2 bases of the junction unmatched. The CDR3 is 14 residues long. CDR1 is SEHNR, CDR2 FQNEAQ, per germline (reference sequence).

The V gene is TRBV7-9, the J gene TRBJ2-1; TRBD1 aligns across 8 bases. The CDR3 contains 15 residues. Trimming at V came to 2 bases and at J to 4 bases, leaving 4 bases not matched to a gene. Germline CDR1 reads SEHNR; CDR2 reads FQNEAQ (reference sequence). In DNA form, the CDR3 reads TGTGCCAGCAGCTTAAGGACAGGGAGATACAATGAGCAGTTCTTC. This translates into CASSLRTGRYNEQFF.

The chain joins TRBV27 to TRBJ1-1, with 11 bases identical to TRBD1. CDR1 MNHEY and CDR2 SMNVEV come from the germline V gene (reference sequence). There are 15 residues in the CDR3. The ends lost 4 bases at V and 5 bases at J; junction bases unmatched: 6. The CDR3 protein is CASSSPGQGDTEAFF. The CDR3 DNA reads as TGTGCCAGCAGTTCCCCGGGACAGGGGGATACTGAAGCTTTCTTT.

CDR3 sequence (DNA): TGTGCCAGCAGCTTAGTCTTGGCTAGCGGTTACGGGGAGACCCAGTACTTC. It codes for CASSLVLASGYGETQYF. This rearrangement joins TRBV7-9 to TRBJ2-5, with 7 bases that match TRBD2. From germline, CDR1 is SEHNR and CDR2 FQNEAQ (reference sequence). The trim removed 1 base at V and 5 bases at J, leaving 13 bases unmatched. The CDR3 is 17 residues long.